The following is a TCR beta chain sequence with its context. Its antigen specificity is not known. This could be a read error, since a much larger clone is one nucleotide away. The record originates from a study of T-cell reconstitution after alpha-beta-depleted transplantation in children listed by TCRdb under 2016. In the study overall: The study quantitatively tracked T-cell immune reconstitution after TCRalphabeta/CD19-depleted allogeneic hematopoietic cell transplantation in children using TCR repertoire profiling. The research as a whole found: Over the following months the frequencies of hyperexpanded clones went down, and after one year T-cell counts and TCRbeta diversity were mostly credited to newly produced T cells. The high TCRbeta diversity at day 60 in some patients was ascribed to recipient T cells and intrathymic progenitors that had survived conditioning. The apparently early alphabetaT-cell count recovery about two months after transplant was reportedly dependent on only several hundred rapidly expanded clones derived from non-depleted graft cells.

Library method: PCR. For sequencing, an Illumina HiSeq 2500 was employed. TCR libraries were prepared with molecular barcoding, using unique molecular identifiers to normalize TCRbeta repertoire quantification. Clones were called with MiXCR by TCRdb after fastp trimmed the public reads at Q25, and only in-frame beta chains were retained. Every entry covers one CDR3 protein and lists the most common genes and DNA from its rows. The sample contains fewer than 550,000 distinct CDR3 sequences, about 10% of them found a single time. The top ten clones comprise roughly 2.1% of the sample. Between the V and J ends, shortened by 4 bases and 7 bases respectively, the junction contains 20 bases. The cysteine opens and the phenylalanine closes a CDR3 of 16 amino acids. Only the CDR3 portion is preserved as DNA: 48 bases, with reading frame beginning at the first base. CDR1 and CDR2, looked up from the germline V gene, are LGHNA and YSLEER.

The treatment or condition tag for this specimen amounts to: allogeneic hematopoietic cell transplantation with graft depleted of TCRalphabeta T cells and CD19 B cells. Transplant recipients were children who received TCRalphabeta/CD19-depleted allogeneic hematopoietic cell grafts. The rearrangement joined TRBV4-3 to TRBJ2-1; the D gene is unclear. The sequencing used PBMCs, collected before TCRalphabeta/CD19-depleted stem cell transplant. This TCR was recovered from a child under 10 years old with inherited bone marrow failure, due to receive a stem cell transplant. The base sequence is TGCGCCAGCAGCCTAGGAATGTTAGAATCGTCGAATGAGCAGTTCTTC. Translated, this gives CASSLGMLESSNEQFF.